The T cell receptor beta chain under discussion was sequenced for a study of blood T cell repertoires in COVID-19. About the study: Both acute and convalescent COVID-19 samples were obtained from the United States, Italy and Spain. From T cells, B-cell-depleted T cells, or PBMCs came the material, which was cDNA or gDNA.

In the original analysis: Reference gene primer amplification gave nucleated cell count estimates. The table came from immunoSEQ multiplex PCR; TCRdb's copy has only in-frame clones and leaves some out. That table supplies the V and J calls and clone size; D and trimming were determined from the DNA. The sample lists roughly 90,000 clones; roughly 78% were seen once. CDR1 is PRHDT, CDR2 FYEKMQ, per germline (reference sequence). V lost 0 bases and J lost 1; bases outside the gene matches: 4. CDR3 length: 16 residues. Sequenced input: peripheral blood. This chain joins TRBV13 and TRBJ1-2; TRBD1 matches 8 bases. This receptor was identified in a woman in her 70s with acute or convalescent COVID-19. CDR3 protein: CASSLGTGDFNYGYTF. The CDR3 coding sequence is TGTGCCAGCAGCTTAGGGACAGGGGATTTTAACTATGGCTACACCTTC.